The 25 T cell receptor beta chains in this list originate from one sample, sequenced in a study of blood T cell repertoires in COVID-19. Only in-frame clones appear in the TCRdb table, and some are missing; sequencing was by immunoSEQ multiplex PCR. The table lists around 180,000 clones, approximately 81% of them singletons. Sequencing was done on a sample of peripheral blood. The receptor set was obtained from a person aged 65 to 85 with COVID-19, enrolled during active disease.

The J gene is TRBJ1-4, the V gene TRBV28; 10 bases map to TRBD1. Looked up from germline, CDR1 is MDHEN and CDR2 is SYDVKM. After removal of 6 bases from V and 1 base from J, the junction contained 5 bases not matched to a gene. This CDR3 has 16 residues. CDR3 DNA sequence: TGTGCCAGCAGGGGACAGGGGACGGTAACTAATGAAAAACTGTTTTTT. Residues: CASRGQGTVTNEKLFF.

The chain carries TRBV7-3 and TRBJ2-3, with 8 bases that match TRBD2. The CDR3 is 14 residues long. The V and J ends lost 5 bases and 4 bases, in that order; junction bases with no gene match: 5. Germline V CDR1 and CDR2: SGHTA, FQGTGA. The CDR3 region has the DNA TGTGCCAGCAGCGCCGGGGGGGCCCCAGATACGCAGTATTTT. It encodes CASSAGGAPDTQYF. Supplemented by reference TRBV7-3 and TRBJ2-3, the full variable domain reads GAGVSQTPSNKVTEKGKYVELRCDPISGHTALYWYRQSLGQGPEFLIYFQGTGAADDSGLPNDRFFAVRPEGSVSTLKIQRTERGDSAVYLCASSAGGAPDTQYFGPGTRLTVL.

The V gene is TRBV5-1, the J gene TRBJ1-1, with TRBD1 as a possible D gene (6 bases). Germline V CDR1 and CDR2: SGHRS, YFSETQ. V lost 1 base, J lost 1 base, and 17 bases lay in between. This CDR3 contains 17 residues. The CDR3 loop is CASSLLAGTKTNTEAFF. For the CDR3, the DNA is TGCGCCAGCAGCTTGCTCGCCGGGACAAAAACGAACACTGAAGCTTTCTTT.

The chain links TRBV6-2 or TRBV6-3 to TRBJ1-2; D not certain. Trimming pared 2 bases from V and 11 bases from J, leaving 12 bases between. This CDR3 is 12 amino acids long. CDR1 is MNHEY and CDR2 is SVGEGT in the germline V gene. The CDR3 sequence: CASSYELEGYTF. The CDR3 coding sequence is TGTGCCAGCAGTTACGAGTTGGAGGGTTACACCTTC.

This sequence joins TRBV28 and TRBJ2-2; D might be TRBD2 (7 bases). V lost 5 bases, J lost 1 base, and 17 bases lay in between. Germline V gene data show CDR1 as MDHEN and CDR2 as SYDVKM. This CDR3 is built from 17 residues. The CDR3 DNA reads TGTGCCAGCAGTACACCCGGGCGGGGGCGGAACACCGGGGAGCTGTTTTTT. This encodes CASSTPGRGRNTGELFF.

J is TRBJ1-5 and V is TRBV9; 8 bases line up with TRBD1. Germline V gives CDR1 SGDLS, CDR2 YYNGEE. The CDR3 contains 15 residues. Germline trimming cut 2 bases from V and 2 bases from J; bases unmatched to any gene: 3. The CDR3 DNA reads TGTGCCAGCAGCGTCGGACAGGGCCGCAATCAGCCCCAGCATTTT. Protein product: CASSVGQGRNQPQHF. Drawing the rest from reference TRBV9 and TRBJ1-5, the complete variable domain is DSGVTQTPKHLITATGQRVTLRCSPRSGDLSVYWYQQSLDQGLQFLIQYYNGEERAKGNILERFSAQQFPDLHSELNLSSLELGDSALYFCASSVGQGRNQPQHFGDGTRLSIL.

V gene TRBV10-3 combines with J gene TRBJ1-1; 9 nucleotides match TRBD1. V lost 7 bases to trimming and J lost 6 bases; unmatched junction nucleotides: 3. Germline assignment: CDR1 ENHRY and CDR2 SYGVKD. CDR3 length: 12 amino acids. In DNA, the CDR3 is TGTGCCATCACTCGACAGGGGGCTGAAGCTTTCTTT. Translation gives CAITRQGAEAFF.

This sequence joins TRBV7-2 and TRBJ2-1, with D maybe TRBD1 (8 bases). This CDR3 spans 14 amino acids. Trimming left V 5 bases short and J 7 bases short, with 15 bases between. Germline-derived CDR1 and CDR2 are SGHTA and FQGNSA. CDR3 residues: CASSARGRGNEQFF. The CDR3 DNA sequence: TGTGCCAGCAGCGCCAGGGGGCGGGGGAATGAGCAGTTCTTC. The whole variable domain, remainder taken from reference TRBV7-2 and TRBJ2-1, is GAGVSQSPSNKVTEKGKDVELRCDPISGHTALYWYRQSLGQGLEFLIYFQGNSAPDKSGLPSDRFSAERTGGSVSTLTIQRTQQEDSAVYLCASSARGRGNEQFFGPGTRLTVL.

In its sample, this clone was seen a few times. This CDR3 is CASSSPTGRFSNPSVYEQYF. CDR3 in DNA: TGTGCCAGCAGCTCTCCGACAGGGCGCTTCTCGAACCCCTCGGTCTACGAGCAGTACTTC. The genes are TRBV5-8 and TRBJ2-7, with TRBD1 matching 7 bases. This CDR3 has 20 amino acids. V lost 3 bases, J lost 3 bases, and 24 bases stayed unmatched. CDR1 is SGHTS and CDR2 is YDEGEE in the germline V gene.

This rearrangement joins TRBV14 to TRBJ2-3; the D gene is possibly TRBD2 (5 bases). Germline V gene data show CDR1 as SGHDN and CDR2 as FVKESK. Trimming shortened V by 0 bases and J by 0 bases, and 13 bases separated the two germline ends. CDR3 size: 17 residues. Written as DNA, the CDR3 is TGTGCCAGCAGCCAAGATGGAGGTTCCGCTAGCACAGATACGCAGTATTTT. Translated, it gives CASSQDGGSASTDTQYF.

V is TRBV2 and J is TRBJ2-5; no firm D call. With 6 bases removed from V and 1 base from J, the gap between germline ends came to 9 bases. Germline CDR1 is SNHLY and CDR2 is FYNNEI. CDR3 size: 13 residues. The CDR3 bases are TGTGCCAGCAGGCCTAGAGGCCAAGAGACCCAGTACTTC. It yields the protein CASRPRGQETQYF. Variable domain in full (rest from reference TRBV2 and TRBJ2-5): EPEVTQTPSHQVTQMGQEVILRCVPISNHLYFYWYRQILGQKVEFLVSFYNNEISEKSEIFDDQFSVERPDGSNFTLKIRSTKLEDSAMYFCASRPRGQETQYFGPGTRLLVL.

The rearrangement joins TRBV4-1 to TRBJ2-7; 8 bases are a match to TRBD1. Per the germline V gene, CDR1 is MGHRA and CDR2 is YSYEKL. The CDR3 has 14 residues. The trim removed 3 bases at V and 3 bases at J, leaving 4 bases unmatched. CDR3 in amino acids: CASSHIGQGYEQYF. DNA of the CDR3: TGCGCCAGCAGCCATATTGGACAGGGCTACGAGCAGTACTTC.

This clone was found a few times. The rearrangement links TRBV7-9 to TRBJ2-2; tentative D call: TRBD1 (5 bases). Trimming removed 1 base at V and 7 bases at J, with 7 bases between. Per germline, CDR1 SEHNR and CDR2 FQNEAQ (reference sequence). CDR3 length equals 13 residues. CDR3 nucleotide sequence: TGTGCCAGCAGCTTAGAAGGGGTCGGGGAGCTGTTTTTT. Residues: CASSLEGVGELFF.

The gene calls are TRBV4-3 and TRBJ1-6; tentative D call: TRBD1 (6 bases). CDR3 size: 13 residues. The germline V and J ends were trimmed by 2 bases and 11 bases, with 10 bases remaining between them. The V gene's germline CDR1 is LGHNA and CDR2 YSLEER. In nucleotides, the CDR3 is TGCGCCAGCAGCCAACGACAGGCAACACCCCTCCACTTT. It encodes CASSQRQATPLHF.

The chain couples TRBV9 to TRBJ2-3; D possibly corresponds to TRBD2 (7 bases). CDR1 and CDR2 from the germline V gene are SGDLS and YYNGEE. The CDR3 covers 14 residues. Between the trimmed V and J ends, which lost 4 bases and 4 bases, there was a span of 13 bases. The DNA for the CDR3 is TGTGCCAGCAGCTTCACCGGGGGGCCAGATACGCAGTATTTT. It translates to CASSFTGGPDTQYF.

This clone was seen only once. The CDR3 region has the DNA TGTGCCAGCAGTTACCAGGGTCAGCCCCAGCATTTT. Its protein product is CASSYQGQPQHF. The rearrangement links TRBV28 to TRBJ1-5, with D perhaps TRBD1 (5 bases). The germline V and J ends were trimmed by 4 bases and 6 bases, with 7 bases remaining between them. From germline, CDR1 is MDHEN and CDR2 SYDVKM. This CDR3 is built from 12 residues.

The chain joins TRBV6-5 to TRBJ1-3, with a tentative D call TRBD1 (5 bases). Germline-derived CDR1 and CDR2 are MNHEY and SVGAGI. The CDR3 is 15 amino acids. Trimming took off 5 bases at V and 2 bases at J, with 13 bases between the two ends. In nucleotides, the CDR3 is TGTGCCAGCAGTCGTACAGGTGTACCTGGAAACACCATATATTTT. Its translation: CASSRTGVPGNTIYF.

The chain couples TRBV7-9 to TRBJ2-5; 7 bases are a match to TRBD1. Germline CDR1 SEHNR, CDR2 FQNEAQ (reference sequence). Trimming removed 5 bases from V and 2 bases from J; junction bases left unmatched: 8. The CDR3 consists of 15 residues. CDR3 in amino acids: CASSQRQGLQETQYF. DNA of the CDR3: TGTGCCAGCAGCCAGAGACAGGGTTTACAAGAGACCCAGTACTTC.

This clone was recorded once. V is TRBV28 and J is TRBJ2-2, with 7 bases fitting TRBD2. The CDR3 extends over 14 amino acids. Germline V gives CDR1 MDHEN, CDR2 SYDVKM. J gave up 5 bases and V 5 bases, and 5 bases lay outside the gene matches. This CDR3 reads CASSAIGGTGELFF. CDR3 nucleotide sequence: TGTGCCAGCAGTGCGATCGGGGGGACCGGGGAGCTGTTTTTT.

The table lists this clone with a count of one. The rearrangement joins TRBV9 to TRBJ2-7; D remains unclear. V was cut by 0 bases and J by 3 bases, with 7 bases left in between. CDR1 is SGDLS, CDR2 YYNGEE, per germline. CDR3 length: 13 residues. DNA for the CDR3: TGTGCCAGCAGCGTAGACGAGAACTACGAGCAGTACTTC. Translating it yields CASSVDENYEQYF. Full variable domain (remainder filled in from reference TRBV9 and TRBJ2-7): DSGVTQTPKHLITATGQRVTLRCSPRSGDLSVYWYQQSLDQGLQFLIQYYNGEERAKGNILERFSAQQFPDLHSELNLSSLELGDSALYFCASSVDENYEQYFGPGTRLTVT.

V gene TRBV7-9 combines with J gene TRBJ1-1; D is unclear. The CDR3 is 14 residues long. Germline CDR1 SEHNR, CDR2 FQNEAQ (reference sequence). V dropped 6 bases and J dropped 0 bases, with 11 bases sitting between them. The chain's CDR3 is CASSPQFMNTEAFF. The CDR3 bases are TGTGCCAGCAGTCCCCAATTCATGAACACTGAAGCTTTCTTT.

This chain connects TRBV14 to TRBJ1-2; no clear D. The CDR3 is made up of 13 amino acids. The germline V gene has CDR1 SGHDN and CDR2 FVKESK. With 4 bases removed from V and 6 bases from J, the gap between germline ends came to 12 bases. The CDR3 nucleotides are TGTGCCAGCAGCCCCCGAGTTTCGGATGGCTACACCTTC. Translating gives CASSPRVSDGYTF.

The rearrangement links TRBV11-3 to TRBJ2-2; the D gene is possibly TRBD2 (6 bases). This CDR3 spans 14 amino acids. Germline assignment: CDR1 SGHNT and CDR2 YENEEA. V gave up 5 bases and J gave up 6 bases, with 13 bases separating them. CDR3 amino acids: CASSLRRGAGELFF. The CDR3 DNA sequence: TGTGCCAGCAGCCTCAGGCGGGGTGCCGGGGAGCTGTTTTTT.

This sequence joins TRBV9 and TRBJ1-4; TRBD1 matches at 11 bases. The junction had 7 bases not matched to a gene; V was cut back by 4 bases and J by 8 bases. The CDR3 sequence is 15 residues long. Germline V gene data show CDR1 as SGDLS and CDR2 as YYNGEE. In DNA, the CDR3 is TGTGCCAGCAGCCCGGGGACAGGGGGATTCGAAAAACTGTTTTTT. It encodes CASSPGTGGFEKLFF.

This rearrangement joins TRBV5-1 to TRBJ2-2, with 10 bases that match TRBD2. CDR1 and CDR2 (germline): SGHRS, YFSETQ. Losses at the gene ends were 6 bases for V and 4 bases for J; bases not matched to a gene: 15. The CDR3 runs 18 residues. The CDR3 here is CASNPHGSGRGSTGELFF. The CDR3 nucleotides read TGCGCCAGCAACCCACACGGCAGCGGGAGGGGTTCCACCGGGGAGCTGTTTTTT.